These T cell receptor beta chains were read from a single sample in a study of T cell changes during pregnancy in multiple sclerosis. The assay was immunoSEQ multiplex PCR, and TCRdb's table has in-frame clones only and misses some. The profile shows under 50,000 clones, about 90% of them singletons. The material was CD4+ T cells from peripheral blood mononuclear cells, obtained in the third trimester of pregnancy. The receptors here all came from a female donor with multiple sclerosis, enrolled in a pregnancy study. CDR3s include the opening cysteine and the closing phenylalanine or tryptophan.

V	J	CDR3
TRBV29-1	TRBJ2-7	CSVLPAGGRVYEQYF
TRBV19	TRBJ2-1	CASNREDNLLNEQFF
TRBV5-6	TRBJ2-1	CASSPRQGDEQFF
TRBV9	TRBJ2-1	CASSGERGYNEQFF
TRBV5-1	TRBJ2-7	CASSLAGGEDEQYF
TRBV7-3	TRBJ2-3	CASSLGSSGSTDTQYF
TRBV7-8	TRBJ1-3	CASSPYSGGNTIYF
TRBV30	TRBJ1-5	CAWSSGGNQPQHF
TRBV18	TRBJ1-1	CASSPAIGENTEAFF
TRBV5-4	TRBJ2-5	CASSWAKETQYF
TRBV7-3	TRBJ1-1	CASSLHSGTGDAEAFF
TRBV28	TRBJ2-7	CASTRGWYEQYF
TRBV14	TRBJ1-3	CASILAGINSGNTIYF
TRBV6-5	TRBJ1-5	CASSYSPGVNQPQHF
TRBV10-3	TRBJ2-1	CAISEFSGRAYNEQFF
TRBV5-1	TRBJ2-5	CASSLEDRGETQYF
TRBV27	TRBJ2-7	CASSGLAGSGSHEQYF
TRBV4-1	TRBJ1-5	CASSQGARQGGNQPQHF
TRBV10-3	TRBJ2-7	CAIRRLADSYEQYF
TRBV23-1	TRBJ2-1	CASSHREWYNEQFF
TRBV30	TRBJ2-1	CAWRQQSYNEQFF
TRBV11-3	TRBJ2-3	CASSLDTRGNTQYF
TRBV21-1	TRBJ2-1	CASSKGGLAGVLYEQFF
TRBV4-1	TRBJ1-4	CASSHAGQILGEKLFF
TRBV19	TRBJ2-2	CASRAEGPGELFF
TRBV29-1	TRBJ2-5	CSMTDRGSRETQYF
TRBV30	TRBJ2-3	CAWSTGGADTQYF
TRBV30	TRBJ2-1	CAWSPQYNEQFF
TRBV27	TRBJ2-1	CASSLGTSGRGVYNEQFF
TRBV5-1	TRBJ2-1	CASRTSSFYNEQFF
TRBV5-4	TRBJ1-1	CASSLDRVGVTEAFF
TRBV4-1	TRBJ2-7	CASSQSRRGTYEQYF
TRBV11-2	TRBJ1-5	CASSLGGYSNQPQHF
TRBV28	TRBJ1-1	CASRGGGDTEAFF
TRBV10-3	TRBJ2-7	CAMGTSGRYEQYF
TRBV7-8	TRBJ2-6	CASSFGTAGANVLTF
TRBV9	TRBJ2-1	CASSQGLAGVGNEQFF
TRBV6-1	TRBJ2-2	CASSRDRAGELFF
TRBV5-5	TRBJ2-2	CASSRTGGINTGELFF
TRBV4-1	TRBJ1-5	CASSQYAAPAFSNQPQHF
TRBV5-4	TRBJ2-5	CASSLEEREITQYF
TRBV28	TRBJ1-1	CASRSSGTDRTLGAFF
TRBV18	TRBJ2-3	CASSPGQPGTDTQYF
TRBV6-5	TRBJ2-7	CASRRSGSSYEQYF
TRBV18	TRBJ2-3	CASSGPWPDTQYF
TRBV27	TRBJ1-4	CASSSTGATGEKLFF
TRBV18	TRBJ2-3	CASSLGLAGEDTQYF
TRBV5-4	TRBJ2-7	CASSALAGGVEQYF
TRBV6-6	TRBJ2-7	CASSKTGNYEQYF
TRBV5-4	TRBJ2-5	CASSTGGLREETQYF